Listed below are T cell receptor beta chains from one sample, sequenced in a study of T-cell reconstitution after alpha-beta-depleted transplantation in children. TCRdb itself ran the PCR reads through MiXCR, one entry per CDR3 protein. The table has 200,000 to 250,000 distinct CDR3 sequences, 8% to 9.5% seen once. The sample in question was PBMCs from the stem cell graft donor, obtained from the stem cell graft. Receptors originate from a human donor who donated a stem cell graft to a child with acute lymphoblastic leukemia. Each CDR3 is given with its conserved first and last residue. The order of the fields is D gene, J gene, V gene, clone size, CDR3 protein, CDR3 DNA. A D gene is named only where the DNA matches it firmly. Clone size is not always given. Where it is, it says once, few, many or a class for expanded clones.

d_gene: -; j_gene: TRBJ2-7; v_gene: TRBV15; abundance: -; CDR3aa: CATSRAQTASYEQYF; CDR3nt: TGTGCCACCAGCAGAGCCCAGACAGCCTCCTACGAGCAGTACTTC
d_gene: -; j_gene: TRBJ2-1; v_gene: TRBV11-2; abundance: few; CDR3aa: CASSLGPGGHNEQFF; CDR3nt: TGTGCCAGCAGCTTAGGCCCTGGGGGGCACAATGAGCAGTTCTTC
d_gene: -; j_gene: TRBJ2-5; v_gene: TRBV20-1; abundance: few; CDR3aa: CSAPAGETQYF; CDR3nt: TGCAGTGCCCCCGCGGGTGAGACCCAGTACTTC
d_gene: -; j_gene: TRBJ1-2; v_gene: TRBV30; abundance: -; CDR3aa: CAWSRGLTYGYTF; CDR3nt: TGTGCCTGGAGTCGGGGTCTGACCTATGGCTACACCTTC
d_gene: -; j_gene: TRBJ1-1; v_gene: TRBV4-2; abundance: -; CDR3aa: CASSQTRGGSNTEAFF; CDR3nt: TGTGCCAGCAGCCAGACTCGGGGGGGGAGTAACACTGAAGCTTTCTTT
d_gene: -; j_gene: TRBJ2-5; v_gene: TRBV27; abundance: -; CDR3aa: CASSHDLETQYF; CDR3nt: TGTGCCAGCAGTCACGACTTGGAGACCCAGTACTTC
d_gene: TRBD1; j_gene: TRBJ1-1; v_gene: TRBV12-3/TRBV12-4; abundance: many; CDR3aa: CASSPGTGLSTEAFF; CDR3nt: TGTGCCAGCAGTCCAGGGACAGGGTTGTCCACTGAAGCTTTCTTT
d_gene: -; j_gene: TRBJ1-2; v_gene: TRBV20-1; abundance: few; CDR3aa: CSARAYVNSYGYTF; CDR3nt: TGCAGTGCTAGAGCGTACGTGAACTCCTATGGCTACACCTTC
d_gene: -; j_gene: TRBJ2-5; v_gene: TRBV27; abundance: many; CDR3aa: CASSFGFGIQETQYF; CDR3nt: TGTGCCAGCAGTTTTGGGTTCGGGATCCAAGAGACCCAGTACTTC
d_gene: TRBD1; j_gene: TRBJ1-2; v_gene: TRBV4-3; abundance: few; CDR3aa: CASSQDTGTGLYGYTF; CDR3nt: TGCGCCAGCAGCCAAGATACCGGGACAGGGCTCTATGGCTACACCTTC
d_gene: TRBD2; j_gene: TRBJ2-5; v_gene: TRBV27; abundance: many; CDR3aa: CASTSIRGGGQETQYF; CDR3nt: TGTGCCAGCACTTCCATCCGGGGGGGCGGCCAAGAGACCCAGTACTTC
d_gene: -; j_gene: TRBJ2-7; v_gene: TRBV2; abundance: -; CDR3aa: CASSGTEIYEQYF; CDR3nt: TGTGCCAGCAGTGGTACGGAAATATACGAGCAGTACTTC
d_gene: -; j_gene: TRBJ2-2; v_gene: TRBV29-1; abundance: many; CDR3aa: CSVEDPGRAATGELFF; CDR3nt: TGCAGCGTTGAAGATCCGGGCAGGGCTGCCACCGGGGAGCTGTTTTTT
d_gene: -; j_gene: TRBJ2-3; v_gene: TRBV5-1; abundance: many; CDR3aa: CASSLAIMGDTQYF; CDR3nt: TGCGCCAGCAGCTTGGCCATAATGGGCGATACGCAGTATTTT
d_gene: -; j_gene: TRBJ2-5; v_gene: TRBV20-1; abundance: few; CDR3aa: CSARGQRTAQETQYF; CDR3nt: TGCAGTGCTAGAGGCCAACGGACGGCCCAAGAGACCCAGTACTTC
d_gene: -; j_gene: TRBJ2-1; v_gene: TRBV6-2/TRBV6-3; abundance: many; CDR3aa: CASSVRGSDEQFF; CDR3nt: TGTGCCAGCAGTGTAAGGGGTTCGGATGAGCAGTTCTTC
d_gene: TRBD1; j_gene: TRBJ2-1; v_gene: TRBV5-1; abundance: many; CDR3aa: CASSQYPGQEYNEQFF; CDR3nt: TGCGCCAGCAGCCAATACCCGGGACAGGAGTACAATGAGCAGTTCTTC
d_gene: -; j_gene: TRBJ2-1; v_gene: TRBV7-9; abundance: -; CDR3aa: CSSSFGGDSYNEQFF; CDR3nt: TGTTCCAGCAGCTTCGGCGGGGATTCCTACAATGAGCAGTTCTTC
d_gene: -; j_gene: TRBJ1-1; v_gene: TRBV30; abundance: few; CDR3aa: CAWTPHRNTEAFF; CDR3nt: TGTGCCTGGACCCCCCACAGGAACACTGAAGCTTTCTTT
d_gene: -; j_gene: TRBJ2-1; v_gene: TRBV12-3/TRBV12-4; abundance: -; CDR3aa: CASSLRGSTPYNEQFF; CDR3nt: TGTGCCAGCAGTTTAAGGGGCAGTACCCCCTACAATGAGCAGTTCTTC
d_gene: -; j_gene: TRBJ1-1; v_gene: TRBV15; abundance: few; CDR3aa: CATRDSGMVGTFF; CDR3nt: TGTGCCACCAGGGACTCGGGTATGGTCGGTACTTTCTTT
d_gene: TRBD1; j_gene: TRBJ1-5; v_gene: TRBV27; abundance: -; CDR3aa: CASSFDPGTGDQPQHF; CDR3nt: TGTGCCAGCAGTTTTGATCCCGGGACAGGGGATCAGCCCCAGCATTTT